The 25 T cell receptor beta chains given below trace back to one sample, sequenced in a study of shared clonotypes between healthy human individuals. Produced via immunoSEQ multiplex PCR; TCRdb's table is partial and in-frame only. Among approximately 700,000 clones listed, around 78% were seen once. The sample consisted of memory CD4+ T cells sorted from blood. Specified subset: CD45RA-negative fraction. All receptors derive from a woman in her twenties or thirties in good health.

This clone was found a few times. This sequence joins TRBV19 and TRBJ2-7; TRBD2 agrees at 8 bases. The CDR3 is 13 amino acids. Germline V gives CDR1 LNHDA, CDR2 SQIVND (reference sequence). J gave up 5 bases and V 5 bases, and 5 bases lay outside the gene matches. The CDR3 sequence is CASSRLAGNEQYF. The CDR3 DNA sequence: TGTGCCAGTAGTCGTCTAGCGGGTAACGAGCAGTACTTC.

This chain uses TRBV6-5 with TRBJ2-7, with TRBD1 matching 10 bases. CDR1 is MNHEY and CDR2 is SVGAGI in the germline V gene. The trim removed 6 bases at V and 5 bases at J, leaving 7 bases unmatched. The CDR3 covers 14 residues. The CDR3 spells CASSRRQGAHEQYF. In DNA form, the CDR3 reads TGTGCCAGCAGCCGAAGACAGGGGGCTCACGAGCAGTACTTC.

V usage is TRBV18 and J usage is TRBJ1-1, with TRBD1 identical over 7 bases. The J segment lost 9 bases and the V segment lost 5 bases, leaving 9 bases of the junction unmatched. This CDR3 is 13 amino acids long. Per the germline V gene, CDR1 is KGHSH and CDR2 is LQKENI. The CDR3 DNA reads TGTGCCAGCTCAGCAGCTCGGGACAGACAAGCTTTCTTT. Translating it yields CASSAARDRQAFF.

The chain carries TRBV5-1 and TRBJ1-5; no firm D call. This CDR3 spans 14 amino acids. V shed 4 bases and J shed 4 bases, with 12 bases lying between them. CDR1 SGHRS and CDR2 YFSETQ come from the germline V gene. The CDR3 region is CASSPRSGNQPQHF. The CDR3 DNA sequence: TGCGCCAGCAGCCCAAGGTCGGGGAATCAGCCCCAGCATTTT.

The CDR3 DNA reads as TGCGCCAGCAGCCCGGGACAGGTAGGGGACTCCTACGAGCAGTACTTC. This sequence encodes CASSPGQVGDSYEQYF. The gene calls are TRBV5-1 and TRBJ2-7; 8 bases are a match to TRBD1. With 4 bases clipped from V and 0 bases from J, the junction kept 9 bases outside the gene matches. This CDR3 is 16 amino acids long. Per germline, CDR1 SGHRS and CDR2 YFSETQ.

This chain connects TRBV4-2 to TRBJ2-5, with TRBD1 matching over 7 bases. V shed 4 bases and J 5 bases; nucleotides not matched to a gene: 7. Germline CDR1 and CDR2: LGHNA and YNFKEQ. The CDR3 is 14 amino acids. The CDR3 DNA reads as TGTGCCAGCAGCCTAGGACAGGCCGGGGAGACCCAGTACTTC. Translating it yields CASSLGQAGETQYF.

In DNA form, the CDR3 reads TGCGCCAGCAGCCAAGGGGGCGTCGGGGAGCTGTTTTTT. Its protein is CASSQGGVGELFF. V usage is TRBV5-1 and J usage is TRBJ2-2, with 7 bases aligning to TRBD1. The V gene's germline CDR1 is SGHRS and CDR2 YFSETQ. The CDR3 is 13 amino acids. Unmatched junction bases numbered 4, after V lost 4 bases and J lost 7 bases.

V and J are TRBV19 and TRBJ2-3; D might be TRBD1 (6 bases). Germline V gives CDR1 LNHDA, CDR2 SQIVND (reference sequence). The V gene lost 9 bases and the J gene lost 2 bases, with 21 bases spanning the gap. The CDR3 covers 16 residues. DNA of the CDR3: TGTGCCAGAGTGATTTGCCGGGACACCGACACAGATACGCAGTATTTT. It yields the protein CARVICRDTDTDTQYF.

This chain links TRBV7-6 with TRBJ2-1; possible D gene TRBD2, 5 bases. The CDR3 contains 15 residues. In germline, CDR1 is SGHVS, CDR2 FNYEAQ. Trimming cost V 1 base and J 8 bases, with 15 bases left between them. CDR3 residues: CASSLGVERSHEQFF. In DNA form, the CDR3 reads TGTGCCAGCAGCTTAGGGGTTGAGCGGTCCCATGAGCAGTTCTTC.

This chain connects TRBV5-1 to TRBJ1-2; D is perhaps TRBD1 (6 bases). Per germline, CDR1 SGHRS and CDR2 YFSETQ. The V and J ends lost 2 bases and 7 bases respectively, with 12 bases between them. The CDR3 consists of 13 residues. The CDR3 reads CASSFFRGGGYTF. CDR3 nucleotides: TGCGCCAGCAGCTTCTTCAGGGGAGGTGGCTACACCTTC.

The rearrangement uses TRBV6-1 and TRBJ1-4; D not resolved. V was pared by 6 bases and J by 2 bases, with 4 bases between. Germline lookup yields CDR1 MNHNS and CDR2 SASEGT. The CDR3 length is 12 residues. CDR3: CASRDTNEKLFF. In nucleotides, the CDR3 is TGTGCCAGCAGGGACACTAATGAAAAACTGTTTTTT.

This clone occurred many times. The rearrangement joins TRBV28 to TRBJ1-2; 11 bases are a match to TRBD1. V was clipped by 11 bases and J by 8 bases; unmatched bases: 16. Germline V gene lookup returns CDR1 MDHEN and CDR2 SYDVKM. The CDR3 extends over 15 amino acids. The CDR3 here is CACTQPDRGLLGYTF. Written as DNA, the CDR3 is TGTGCCTGCACCCAACCGGACAGGGGGCTGCTCGGCTACACCTTC.

The chain is built from TRBV4-1 and TRBJ2-7, with TRBD2 matching over 12 bases. This CDR3 is built from 17 residues. J lost 3 bases, V lost 4 bases, and 10 bases had no gene match. Per germline, CDR1 MGHRA and CDR2 YSYEKL. In DNA form, the CDR3 reads TGCGCCAGCAGCCCGATGGATGGGACTAGCGGGTTCTACGAGCAGTACTTC. Residues: CASSPMDGTSGFYEQYF.

The chain combines TRBV30 with TRBJ2-7; the D is unclear. CDR1 is GTSNPN and CDR2 is SVGIG in the germline V gene (reference sequence). The germline V and J ends were trimmed by 2 bases and 3 bases, with 5 bases remaining between them. The CDR3 spans 11 residues. CDR3 DNA sequence: TGTGCCTGGAGTACAATCTACGAGCAGTACTTC. As protein: CAWSTIYEQYF.

The J gene is TRBJ1-3, the V gene TRBV28, with a weak D call TRBD1 (5 bases). V was pared by 5 bases and J by 2 bases, with 13 bases between. CDR3 length: 15 amino acids. Germline CDR1 and CDR2: MDHEN and SYDVKM. The CDR3 loop is CASSQPPGPGNTIYF. The DNA of the CDR3 is TGTGCCAGCAGTCAACCCCCGGGGCCTGGAAACACCATATATTTT.

The chain recombines TRBV28 with TRBJ2-3, with D perhaps TRBD2 (6 bases). Trimming took off 5 bases at V and 6 bases at J, with 18 bases between the two ends. The CDR3 is 15 amino acids. Germline loops: CDR1 MDHEN, CDR2 SYDVKM. The CDR3 nucleotides are TGTGCCAGCAGTCTCCCCGGAGGGTTAGGCGATACGCAGTATTTT. Protein sequence: CASSLPGGLGDTQYF. The full variable domain, with the rest looked up from reference TRBV28 and TRBJ2-3, is DVKVTQSSRYLVKRTGEKVFLECVQDMDHENMFWYRQDPGLGLRLIYFSYDVKMKEKGDIPEGYSVSREKKERFSLILESASTNQTSMYLCASSLPGGLGDTQYFGPGTRLTVL.

This clone was observed many times. V gene TRBV2 combines with J gene TRBJ2-5; weak D call: TRBD2 (6 bases). This CDR3 region has 11 residues. Germline loops: CDR1 SNHLY, CDR2 FYNNEI. Trimming pared 5 bases from V and 11 bases from J, leaving 12 bases between. CDR3 amino acids: CASSNSGEQYF. The DNA of the CDR3 is TGTGCCAGCAGTAATAGCGGAGAGCAGTACTTC.

The table lists this clone with a few counts. Other DNA sequences of this sample code for an identical CDR3. V is TRBV5-1 and J is TRBJ1-5; a weak D match, TRBD1 (5 bases). Germline CDR1 is SGHRS and CDR2 is YFSETQ. The length of the CDR3 is 14 residues. V dropped 0 bases and J dropped 6 bases, with 10 bases sitting between them. The CDR3 loop reads CASSLGTGAQPQHF. Here the CDR3 DNA reads TGCGCCAGCAGCTTGGGTACAGGCGCTCAGCCCCAGCATTTT.

The rearrangement joins TRBV5-5 to TRBJ2-7, with D possibly matching TRBD2 (5 bases). Trimming took 9 bases from V and 0 from J, leaving 22 bases between them. Germline V gives CDR1 SGHKS, CDR2 YYEKEE (reference sequence). CDR3 size: 16 residues. DNA for the CDR3: TGTGCCACAAACCCCTGGGGTGGAGGTCGCTCCTACGAGCAGTACTTC. Translating gives CATNPWGGGRSYEQYF. Using reference TRBV5-5 and TRBJ2-7 for the parts outside the CDR3, the full variable domain is DAGVTQSPTHLIKTRGQQVTLRCSPISGHKSVSWYQQVLGQGPQFIFQYYEKEERGRGNFPDRFSARQFPNYSSELNVNALLLGDSALYLCATNPWGGGRSYEQYFGPGTRLTVT.

This clone was seen a few times. This sequence joins TRBV27 and TRBJ2-3, with 14 bases matching TRBD2. Losses at the gene ends were 5 bases for V and 4 bases for J; bases not matched to a gene: 8. The CDR3 spans 17 residues. In germline, CDR1 is MNHEY, CDR2 SMNVEV (reference sequence). The CDR3 DNA is TGTGCCAGCAGTGCCGGGACTAGCGGGAGTGGAGCAGATACGCAGTATTTT. It specifies CASSAGTSGSGADTQYF.

This clone was seen a few times. This chain joins TRBV6-5 and TRBJ2-2; TRBD1 agrees at 11 bases. CDR3 length: 15 amino acids. The germline gives CDR1 MNHEY, CDR2 SVGAGI. After removal of 6 bases from V and 6 bases from J, the junction contained 6 bases not matched to a gene. CDR3 sequence (DNA): TGTGCCAGCAGAAGAGGGACAGGGGGTTCCGGGGAGCTGTTTTTT. Amino acids: CASRRGTGGSGELFF.

The V call is TRBV7-9, the J call TRBJ2-1; 13 bases line up with TRBD2. J lost 6 bases, V lost 5 bases, and 7 bases had no gene match. The CDR3 runs 16 residues. The germline V gene encodes CDR1 SEHNR and CDR2 FQNEAQ (reference sequence). The CDR3, as DNA: TGTGCCAGCAGCCGAAGGGGACTAGCGGGGCCCAATGAGCAGTTCTTC. This encodes CASSRRGLAGPNEQFF.

Details on this clone: A much larger clone lies a single base off, so this may be a read error. The sample has other DNA sequences that encode this CDR3 too. V is TRBV5-6 and J is TRBJ2-7; the D is unclear. The germline gives CDR1 SGHDT, CDR2 YYEEEE. This CDR3 has 12 residues. The V end lost 1 base, the J end lost 4 bases, and 6 bases lay between the germline ends. CDR3 in DNA: TGTGCCAGCAGCTTGCTGGGATACGAGCAGTACTTC. It specifies CASSLLGYEQYF.

The CDR3 sequence is CASSGTGDGELFF. The CDR3 coding sequence is TGTGCCAGCTCCGGGACAGGGGACGGGGAGCTGTTTTTT. The chain combines TRBV18 with TRBJ2-2; 10 nucleotides agree with TRBD1. The V gene end was trimmed by 6 bases and the J gene end by 7 bases; junction bases not matched to a gene: 2. The V gene's germline CDR1 is KGHSH and CDR2 LQKENI. The CDR3 is 13 residues long. Complete variable domain (other parts from reference TRBV18 and TRBJ2-2): NAGVMQNPRHLVRRRGQEARLRCSPMKGHSHVYWYRQLPEEGLKFMVYLQKENIIDESGMPKERFSAEFPKEGPSILRIQQVVRGDSAAYFCASSGTGDGELFFGEGSRLTVL.

V is TRBV18 and J is TRBJ2-1; D ambiguous. There are 14 residues in the CDR3. V lost 3 bases, J lost 4 bases, and 10 bases lay in between. CDR1 KGHSH and CDR2 LQKENI come from the germline V gene. The CDR3 bases are TGTGCCAGCTCACCCACCGCTAATTACAATGAGCAGTTCTTC. Its translation: CASSPTANYNEQFF.